These T cell receptor beta chains were read from a single sample in a study of blood T cell repertoires in COVID-19. Some clones are missing from TCRdb's copy, which holds only in-frame ones; the method was immunoSEQ multiplex PCR. The sample has some 150,000 clones, 84% seen once. The sequenced material came from PBMCs or T cells enriched from blood (not recorded which). These receptor sequences come from a woman younger than 30 who had been exposed to COVID-19. Both conserved end residues are part of each CDR3. D genes are given only for firm matches. The size field is filled for only some rows; it gives once, few, many or a size class.

v_gene: TRBV3-1/TRBV3-2
d_gene: .
abundance: .
j_gene: TRBJ2-7
CDR3aa: CASSQSEASESHEQYF
CDR3nt: TGTGCCAGCAGCCAGTCCGAGGCTAGCGAATCCCACGAGCAGTACTTC

v_gene: TRBV6-5
d_gene: .
abundance: once
j_gene: TRBJ2-5
CDR3aa: CASSPQGRWGTQYF
CDR3nt: TGTGCCAGCAGTCCCCAGGGGCGGTGGGGGACCCAGTACTTC

v_gene: TRBV5-5
d_gene: TRBD1
abundance: .
j_gene: TRBJ2-7
CDR3aa: CASSLEDRVNYEQYF
CDR3nt: TGTGCCAGCAGCTTGGAGGACAGGGTGAACTACGAGCAGTACTTC

v_gene: TRBV7-2
d_gene: .
abundance: .
j_gene: TRBJ2-5
CDR3aa: CASSLPLKGPMEETQYF
CDR3nt: TGTGCCAGCAGCCTCCCTTTGAAGGGGCCCATGGAAGAGACCCAGTACTTC

v_gene: TRBV12-5
d_gene: TRBD2
abundance: .
j_gene: TRBJ2-1
CDR3aa: CASGLGITTSGSYNEQFF
CDR3nt: TGTGCTAGTGGTTTGGGCATCACGACTAGCGGGAGCTACAATGAGCAGTTCTTC

v_gene: TRBV5-1
d_gene: TRBD2
abundance: .
j_gene: TRBJ2-3
CDR3aa: CASSLVERLAGHTDTQYF
CDR3nt: TGCGCCAGCAGCTTGGTTGAGAGACTAGCGGGACACACAGATACGCAGTATTTT

v_gene: TRBV7-2
d_gene: .
abundance: .
j_gene: TRBJ2-3
CDR3aa: CASSFITDTQYF
CDR3nt: TGTGCCAGCAGCTTTATCACAGATACGCAGTATTTT

v_gene: TRBV7-9
d_gene: .
abundance: .
j_gene: TRBJ1-1
CDR3aa: CASSLARFTEAFF
CDR3nt: TGTGCCAGCAGCTTAGCTCGGTTCACTGAAGCTTTCTTT

v_gene: TRBV27
d_gene: .
abundance: .
j_gene: TRBJ1-1
CDR3aa: CASSLRGQSGKTEAFF
CDR3nt: TGTGCCAGCAGTTTAAGAGGACAATCAGGGAAAACTGAAGCTTTCTTT

v_gene: TRBV28
d_gene: .
abundance: .
j_gene: TRBJ1-5
CDR3aa: CASSRVLGASSNQPQHF
CDR3nt: TGTGCCAGCAGTCGGGTATTGGGAGCTTCGAGCAATCAGCCCCAGCATTTT

v_gene: TRBV5-1
d_gene: TRBD2
abundance: .
j_gene: TRBJ2-5
CDR3aa: CASSFGAGGPRETQYF
CDR3nt: TGCGCCAGCAGCTTCGGAGCGGGAGGGCCGCGGGAGACCCAGTACTTC

v_gene: TRBV6-4
d_gene: .
abundance: .
j_gene: TRBJ2-3
CDR3aa: CASSVNRQSTDTQYF
CDR3nt: TGTGCCAGCAGTGTAAACAGGCAGAGCACAGATACGCAGTATTTT

v_gene: TRBV29-1
d_gene: TRBD2
abundance: .
j_gene: TRBJ2-7
CDR3aa: CSVGERGYEQYF
CDR3nt: TGCAGCGTTGGGGAGCGGGGGTACGAGCAGTACTTC